The 17 T cell receptor beta chains listed next were all sequenced from one sample in a study of T cell repertoires in cytomegalovirus infection. Their specific antigens are unknown. TCRdb reprocessed the reads with MiXCR, giving one entry per CDR3 protein. Of approximately 910,000 distinct CDR3 sequences listed, approximately 31% are singletons. This specimen was cultured CD8+ T cells from PBMCs, taken from culture after CMV antigen stimulation. Every receptor here comes from a human donor in good health (CMV status not recorded). Some clones in this sample may be carry-over from other donors' samples.

This clonotype was counted a few times. The gene calls are TRBV7-9 and TRBJ2-7; 11 bases agree with TRBD1. V gave up 5 bases and J gave up 4 bases; unmatched junction bases: 4. CDR3 size: 14 residues. CDR1 is SEHNR, CDR2 FQNEAQ, per germline (reference sequence). The CDR3 region is CASSGRDRGYEQYV. Here the CDR3 DNA reads TGTGCCAGCAGCGGCCGGGACAGGGGGTACGAGCAGTACGTC.

V usage is TRBV24-1 and J usage is TRBJ2-3, with D possibly TRBD1 on 6 matching bases. Germline lookup yields CDR1 KGHDR and CDR2 SFDVKD. The CDR3 length is 14 residues. Trimming left V 5 bases short and J 3 bases short, with 11 bases between. As DNA, the CDR3 is TGTGCCACCAGTGCATCAGGGGCGACAGATACGCAGTATTTT. Protein product: CATSASGATDTQYF.

J is TRBJ2-7 and V is TRBV2, with 13 positions matching TRBD2. The CDR3 extends over 17 amino acids. Germline lookup yields CDR1 SNHLY and CDR2 FYNNEI. The trim removed 5 bases at V and 0 bases at J, leaving 7 bases unmatched. The CDR3 sequence: CASSLPGLAGFSYEQYF. The CDR3 DNA is TGTGCCAGCAGTCTACCGGGACTAGCGGGGTTCTCCTACGAGCAGTACTTC.

The table lists this clonotype with many counts. The chain's CDR3 is CASSLAGAGTEQYF. The CDR3 DNA is TGTGCCAGCAGCTTAGCGGGGGCGGGAACCGAGCAGTACTTC. The genes are TRBV7-8 and TRBJ2-7; D tentatively fits TRBD1 or TRBD2 (6 bases each). CDR1 and CDR2 (germline): SGHVS, FQNEAQ. This CDR3 contains 14 residues. Trimming shortened V by 0 bases and J by 6 bases, and 12 bases separated the two germline ends.

The CDR3 here is CASSLSEADTQYF. CDR3 DNA sequence: TGTGCCAGCAGCCTCAGCGAGGCAGATACGCAGTATTTT. The J gene is TRBJ2-3, the V gene TRBV7-9; D uncertain. The CDR3 covers 13 residues. Trimming removed 5 bases at V and 4 bases at J, with 10 bases between. Germline V gene sequence: CDR1 SEHNR, CDR2 FQNEAQ (reference sequence).

This clonotype came up a few times. The chain joins TRBV7-9 to TRBJ1-1; no reliable D call. V lost 3 bases, J lost 6 bases, and 8 bases lay in between. The CDR3 has 12 residues. CDR1 SEHNR and CDR2 FQNEAQ come from the germline V gene (reference sequence). As DNA, the CDR3 is TGTGCCAGCAGCTTGGGTATTTCTGAAGCTTTCTTT. This encodes CASSLGISEAFF.

This clonotype has a handful of counts. This chain links TRBV4-1 with TRBJ2-4, with a weak D call TRBD1 (5 bases). The V gene's germline CDR1 is MGHRA and CDR2 YSYEKL. This CDR3 has 14 residues. The germline V and J ends were trimmed by 5 bases and 1 base, with 9 bases remaining between them. The CDR3 DNA follows: TGCGCCAGCAGCTGGGGCACGGCCAAAAACATTCAGTACTTC. Translation: CASSWGTAKNIQYF.

This clonotype was seen many times. The chain has TRBV7-2 and TRBJ2-2; TRBD1 matches at 11 bases. Germline CDR1 and CDR2: SGHTA and FQGNSA. J lost 6 bases, V lost 3 bases, and 0 bases had no gene match. CDR3 size: 14 residues. The CDR3 is CASSLGQGAGELFF. The CDR3 DNA reads TGTGCCAGCAGCTTGGGACAGGGGGCCGGGGAGCTGTTTTTT.

This rearrangement joins TRBV6-6 to TRBJ1-1; D unclear. The CDR3 is 14 amino acids. The germline V gene encodes CDR1 MNHNY and CDR2 SVGAGI (reference sequence). Trimming removed 2 bases from V and 1 base from J, with 8 bases in between. CDR3 residues: CASSYQSRNTEAFF. The CDR3 bases are TGTGCCAGCAGTTACCAGAGCAGGAACACTGAAGCTTTCTTT.

This clonotype was recorded once. A much larger clone is a single base away; this may be a read error. CDR3 DNA: TGTGCCAGCAGCTTAGTCCCCCAGGGCAATCAGCCCCAGCATTTT. This codes for CASSLVPQGNQPQHF. The gene calls are TRBV7-6 and TRBJ1-5, with D uncertain. The length of the CDR3 is 15 residues. V lost 1 base and J lost 2, with 9 bases in between. Germline CDR1 reads SGHVS; CDR2 reads FNYEAQ. Together with reference TRBV7-6 and TRBJ1-5, the CDR3 gives the full variable domain: GAGVSQSPRYKVTKRGQDVALRCDPISGHVSLYWYRQALGQGPEFLTYFNYEAQQDKSGLPNDRFSAERPEGSISTLTIQRTEQRDSAMYRCASSLVPQGNQPQHFGDGTRLSIL.

This clonotype has ten or more counts. This chain links TRBV7-6 with TRBJ2-5; no clear D. The CDR3 contains 15 residues. Trimming pared 5 bases from V and 8 bases from J, leaving 21 bases between. CDR1 is SGHVS, CDR2 FNYEAQ, per germline. The CDR3 sequence is CASSLDFWMPRTQYF. In DNA, the CDR3 is TGTGCCAGCAGCCTCGACTTCTGGATGCCACGAACCCAGTACTTC.

This clonotype appeared many times. The V and J genes are TRBV27 and TRBJ2-3, with TRBD2 identical over 9 bases. Germline CDR1 reads MNHEY; CDR2 reads SMNVEV (reference sequence). The CDR3 is made up of 20 amino acids. The junction had 13 bases not matched to a gene; V was cut back by 0 bases and J by 0 bases. The CDR3 DNA reads as TGTGCCAGCAGTTTATCGGAACTTGGGTTAGCGGGGGAGAGCACAGATACGCAGTATTTT. Translation gives CASSLSELGLAGESTDTQYF.

The chain recombines TRBV19 with TRBJ2-3, with 14 bases matching TRBD2. This CDR3 is 17 amino acids long. The germline V gene has CDR1 LNHDA and CDR2 SQIVND (reference sequence). Losses at the gene ends were 5 bases for V and 3 bases for J; bases not matched to a gene: 7. The CDR3 DNA sequence: TGTGCCAGTAGTCCCGGACTAGCGGGGGGCCTAACAGATACGCAGTATTTT. This gives the protein CASSPGLAGGLTDTQYF.

This clonotype occurred many times. V is TRBV7-2 and J is TRBJ2-1, with TRBD2 matching 16 bases. The CDR3 contains 19 residues. J was trimmed by 2 bases and V by 5 bases; bases with no gene match: 9. From germline, CDR1 is SGHTA and CDR2 FQGNSA. Written as DNA, the CDR3 is TGTGCCAGCAGCCATGGGACTAGCGGGGGGGCCGTAACCTACAATGAGCAGTTCTTC. It specifies CASSHGTSGGAVTYNEQFF.

This chain joins TRBV7-9 and TRBJ1-4; D remains unclear. V lost 4 bases and J lost 3, with 12 bases in between. Germline V gene lookup returns CDR1 SEHNR and CDR2 FQNEAQ (reference sequence). There are 15 residues in the CDR3. The CDR3 spells CASSSTTSSNEKLFF. The DNA for the CDR3 is TGTGCCAGCAGCTCCACAACATCCTCTAATGAAAAACTGTTTTTT.

This clonotype was detected only a few times. V and J are TRBV2 and TRBJ2-5; no firm D call. The CDR3 has 14 amino acids. Trimming took 4 bases from V and 5 from J, leaving 14 bases between them. Germline V gene lookup returns CDR1 SNHLY and CDR2 FYNNEI. The CDR3 region has the DNA TGTGCCAGCAGTGTCGGATATGAAGGGGAGACCCAGTACTTC. Its translation: CASSVGYEGETQYF.

V gene TRBV7-9 combines with J gene TRBJ2-5, with 14 bases lining up with TRBD2. Germline loops: CDR1 SEHNR, CDR2 FQNEAQ (reference sequence). V lost 5 bases and J lost 1; bases outside the gene matches: 6. The CDR3 contains 17 residues. The CDR3: CASSPGLAGVLQETQYF. As DNA, the CDR3 is TGTGCCAGCAGCCCGGGACTAGCGGGGGTCCTCCAAGAGACCCAGTACTTC.